The rows below give T cell receptor beta chains drawn from one sample of a study of T cell responses to AZD1222 COVID-19 vaccine. Sequencing used immunoSEQ multiplex PCR; TCRdb keeps in-frame clones, though not all of them. The sample yields over 100,000 clones, 89% seen once. This material consisted of peripheral blood, taken on day 0 of AZD1222 vaccination. These receptors came from an adult in good health. Each CDR3 is given with its conserved first and last residue. A D gene is named only where the DNA matches it firmly. Clone size appears in some rows only: once, few, many, or a class for an expanded clone.

>-|TRBV5-5|-|TRBJ1-4
TGTGCCAGCAGCTTGGGGCAGCGTAATGAAAAACTGTTTTTT
CASSLGQRNEKLFF
>-|TRBV2|-|TRBJ2-7
TGTGCCAGCAGAGAAGATCGACAGGTCGGTAAGCAGTACTTC
CASREDRQVGKQYF
>few|TRBV6-6|-|TRBJ1-2
TGTGCCAGCAGTCTTACAGTTGAACGGGGTGGCTACACCTTC
CASSLTVERGGYTF
>-|TRBV3-1/TRBV3-2|-|TRBJ1-2
TGTGCCAGCAGCCTCCTTCGTGACACAGGGTCTGGTGGCTACACCTTC
CASSLLRDTGSGGYTF
>-|TRBV7-2|-|TRBJ2-4
TGTGCCAGCAGAACCGGAGGGACCAAAAACATTCAGTACTTC
CASRTGGTKNIQYF
>-|TRBV30|-|TRBJ1-2
TGTGCCTGGAGTGTATCCACTAACTATGGCTACACCTTC
CAWSVSTNYGYTF
>-|TRBV6-1|TRBD2|TRBJ2-3
TGTGCCAGCAGTGACCAACTAGCGGGGGGCATCACGGCGCAGTATTTT
CASSDQLAGGITAQYF
>-|TRBV7-9|-|TRBJ1-2
TGTGCCAGCAGCTTTGGACAGAACTATGGCTACACCTTC
CASSFGQNYGYTF
>-|TRBV5-4|-|TRBJ1-6
TGTGCCAGCAGCTTTGTTCCGACAGGTCGTAATTCACCCCTCCACTTT
CASSFVPTGRNSPLHF
>once|TRBV5-6|-|TRBJ1-6
TGTGCCAGCAGCTATTCAGGAGCTAATTCACCCCTCCACTTT
CASSYSGANSPLHF
>once|TRBV14|-|TRBJ1-6
TGTGCCAGCAGCCAGGGTTTGAGGTGGAATTCACCCCTCCACTTT
CASSQGLRWNSPLHF
>-|TRBV30|TRBD1|TRBJ1-2
TGTGCCTGGGGCGAGGGACAGGGGATCTATGGCTACACCTTC
CAWGEGQGIYGYTF
>-|TRBV13|-|TRBJ2-1
TGTGCCAGCAGCTCCAGCCCGGGAGAGCAGTTCTTC
CASSSSPGEQFF
>-|TRBV30|-|TRBJ2-7
TGTGCCTGGAGTGTTAGTTCAGGGAACCACGAGCAGTACTTC
CAWSVSSGNHEQYF
>once|TRBV5-4|-|TRBJ2-7
TGTGCCAGCAGCTTGGGGAACGAGCAGTACTTC
CASSLGNEQYF
>many|TRBV15|-|TRBJ1-1
TGTGCCACCAGCAGAGCGAGGGCGGCGATGAACACTGAAGCTTTCTTT
CATSRARAAMNTEAFF
>-|TRBV18|TRBD1|TRBJ2-7
TGTGCCAGCTCACCGGGACAGACCTACGAGCAGTACTTC
CASSPGQTYEQYF
>-|TRBV18|-|TRBJ2-3
TGTGCCAGCTCACCCCTGACCCAAAGGAGCACAGATACGCAGTATTTT
CASSPLTQRSTDTQYF
>once|TRBV20-1|-|TRBJ1-1
TGCAGTGCTAGTAATTTCCGTGAAGCTTTCTTT
CSASNFREAFF
>-|TRBV6-2/TRBV6-3|-|TRBJ1-6
TGTGCCAGCAGTTACGCCGGGGGTTGGATAGATTCACCCCTCCACTTT
CASSYAGGWIDSPLHF
>-|TRBV4-3|TRBD2|TRBJ2-2
TGCGCCAGCAGCCAAGTAGCGGGGGGAACCGGGGAGCTGTTTTTT
CASSQVAGGTGELFF
>-|TRBV6-1|-|TRBJ2-4
TGTGCCAGCAGTGAAGCGCTCGGCAGCGGCGATTTTCTAGCCAAAAACATTCAGTACTTC
CASSEALGSGDFLAKNIQYF
>-|TRBV7-8|TRBD1|TRBJ1-2
TGTGCCAGCAGCTGGGACAGGGGGAAGGATGGCTACACCTTC
CASSWDRGKDGYTF
>-|TRBV5-8|-|TRBJ2-5
TGTGCCAGCAGCTTGGGCTCGAACCGGCAAGAGACCCAGTACTTC
CASSLGSNRQETQYF
>once|TRBV27|TRBD1|TRBJ1-1
TGTGCCAGCGGCAGGGGGGAGAACACTGAAGCTTTCTTT
CASGRGENTEAFF
>once|TRBV10-3|TRBD1|TRBJ1-2
TGTGCCATCGATAGGGGACAGGCTGCTAACTATGGCTACACCTTC
CAIDRGQAANYGYTF